The next 15 T cell receptor beta chains were all read from a single sample in a study of T cells in localized non-small cell lung cancer. Clones were read by immunoSEQ multiplex PCR, and TCRdb kept only the in-frame ones, dropping some. The repertoire includes more than 45,000 clones, approximately 86% of them detected once, and about 2.3% sits in the top ten. This material consisted of PBMCs, taken before any cancer treatment. Source of these receptors: a man between 40 and 69 years old with stage II lung adenocarcinoma.

The chain joins TRBV2 to TRBJ1-4, with D possibly matching TRBD1 (5 bases). This CDR3 region has 15 residues. The V end lost 5 bases, the J end lost 0 bases, and 10 bases lay between the germline ends. Germline CDR1 SNHLY, CDR2 FYNNEI. CDR3 sequence reads: CASSPGPSTNEKLFF. The CDR3 nucleotides read TGTGCCAGCAGTCCGGGGCCATCAACTAATGAAAAACTGTTTTTT.

The V call is TRBV6-1, the J call TRBJ1-2; no clear D gene. Germline CDR1 is MNHNS and CDR2 is SASEGT. Trimming pared 2 bases from V and 8 bases from J, leaving 21 bases between. This CDR3 spans 16 amino acids. DNA for the CDR3: TGTGCCAGCAGTGAAATAGCACGGGCTCTCACTGGGGGCTACACCTTC. Its translation is CASSEIARALTGGYTF.

This chain joins TRBV28 and TRBJ1-6, with D possibly being TRBD1 (5 bases). Germline V gives CDR1 MDHEN, CDR2 SYDVKM. With 6 bases removed from V and 9 bases from J, the gap between germline ends came to 18 bases. CDR3 length equals 15 residues. CDR3 protein: CASSIGAGYRSPLHF. The CDR3 coding sequence is TGTGCCAGCAGCATTGGGGCAGGGTATCGTTCACCCCTCCACTTT.

About this clone itself: Compared with germline, one end of the junction differs, possibly owing to a read error. The sample contains more than one DNA sequence encoding this CDR3. This chain joins TRBV7-2 and TRBJ1-1; 9 bases fit TRBD1. This CDR3 is 17 amino acids long. Germline V gives CDR1 SGHTA, CDR2 FQGNSA. The CDR3 DNA follows: TGTGCCAGTAGCTTCGGCGTTCTACAGGGGGCGCGAACTGAAGCTTTCTTT. Translation gives CASSFGVLQGARTEAFF. The full variable domain, its missing parts supplied by reference TRBV7-2 and TRBJ1-1, is GAGVSQSPSNKVTEKGKDVELRCDPISGHTALYWYRQSLGQGLEFLIYFQGNSAPDKSGLPSDRFSAERTGGSVSTLTIQRTQQEDSAVYLCASSFGVLQGARTEAFFGQGTRLTVV.

The chain uses TRBV5-1 and TRBJ2-1; 7 nucleotides match TRBD1. V gave up 0 bases and J gave up 4 bases; unmatched junction bases: 10. The CDR3 is 17 residues long. Germline CDR1 reads SGHRS; CDR2 reads YFSETQ. The CDR3 region is CASSLGQGRNIYNEQFF. CDR3 bases: TGCGCCAGCAGCTTGGGACAGGGAAGAAATATTTACAATGAGCAGTTCTTC.

V gene TRBV6-1 combines with J gene TRBJ1-5, with D unclear. This CDR3 region has 17 residues. V was pared by 0 bases and J by 4 bases, with 16 bases between. Germline values: CDR1 MNHNS, CDR2 SASEGT. The CDR3 is CASSEATPGFRNQPQHF. Here the CDR3 DNA reads TGTGCCAGCAGTGAAGCGACTCCTGGTTTCCGTAATCAGCCCCAGCATTTT.

The chain uses TRBV18 and TRBJ2-7; 12 nucleotides line up with TRBD1. In germline, CDR1 is KGHSH, CDR2 LQKENI. CDR3 length equals 18 residues. After removal of 3 bases from V and 4 bases from J, the junction contained 13 bases not matched to a gene. CDR3 sequence: CASSPLQGQGALGYEQYF. The CDR3 DNA is TGTGCCAGCTCACCCCTGCAGGGACAGGGGGCTTTAGGATACGAGCAGTACTTC.

The chain uses TRBV19 and TRBJ1-2; D is ambiguous. Germline-derived CDR1 and CDR2 are LNHDA and SQIVND (reference sequence). The CDR3 extends over 14 amino acids. V was clipped by 1 base and J by 0 bases, with 6 bases between them. The CDR3 loop reads CASSIGEANYGYTF. CDR3 DNA: TGTGCCAGTAGTATAGGGGAGGCTAACTATGGCTACACCTTC.

The V call is TRBV5-6, the J call TRBJ2-5; weak D call: TRBD2 (5 bases). This CDR3 is built from 19 residues. V lost 4 bases, J lost 5 bases, and 30 bases lay in between. Germline lookup yields CDR1 SGHDT and CDR2 YYEEEE. CDR3 amino acids: CASSGPNTPRTSPGETQYF. CDR3 nucleotide sequence: TGTGCCAGCAGCGGACCCAATACGCCACGGACGTCACCGGGGGAGACCCAGTACTTC.

The CDR3 protein is CASSWGFEDTGELFF. CDR3 DNA: TGTGCCAGCAGTTGGGGATTTGAGGATACCGGGGAGCTGTTTTTT. This sequence joins TRBV6-5 and TRBJ2-2; D is uncertain. The length of the CDR3 is 15 residues. Germline V gene data show CDR1 as MNHEY and CDR2 as SVGAGI. Trimming took 4 bases from V and 5 from J, leaving 14 bases between them.

The V and J genes are TRBV11-2 and TRBJ2-2; perhaps TRBD1 as D (5 bases). The CDR3 length is 14 residues. The V gene's germline CDR1 is SGHAT and CDR2 FQNNGV. Trimming left V 0 bases short and J 6 bases short, with 8 bases between. The CDR3 bases are TGTGCCAGCAGCTTAGAGACAGAAGCCGGGGAGCTGTTTTTT. It is translated as CASSLETEAGELFF. The whole variable domain, filled in from reference TRBV11-2 and TRBJ2-2, reads EAGVAQSPRYKIIEKRQSVAFWCNPISGHATLYWYQQILGQGPKLLIQFQNNGVVDDSQLPKDRFSAERLKGVDSTLKIQPAKLEDSAVYLCASSLETEAGELFFGEGSRLTVL.

This chain links TRBV19 with TRBJ1-2; maybe TRBD1 (5 bases). Germline V gene sequence: CDR1 LNHDA, CDR2 SQIVND (reference sequence). V was shortened by 3 bases and J by 8 bases, with 13 bases between the two germline ends. The CDR3 runs 13 residues. The DNA of the CDR3 is TGTGCCAGTAGTATTGGGACCGGGTCCGGCTACACCTTC. Its protein product is CASSIGTGSGYTF.

Here the CDR3 DNA reads TGTGCCAGCGCCGGGGGGCCTTCCTACAATGAGCAGTTCTTC. It is translated as CASAGGPSYNEQFF. J is TRBJ2-1 and V is TRBV27; TRBD2 is a possible D gene (7 bases). The V gene's germline CDR1 is MNHEY and CDR2 SMNVEV (reference sequence). The germline V and J ends were trimmed by 8 bases and 1 base, with 12 bases remaining between them. This CDR3 has 14 amino acids.

This chain connects TRBV7-2 to TRBJ2-1, with TRBD2 matching 12 bases. Germline V gives CDR1 SGHTA, CDR2 FQGNSA. CDR3 length: 15 residues. The ends lost 5 bases at V and 7 bases at J; junction bases unmatched: 6. CDR3 DNA: TGTGCCAGCAGCAAAAAGACTAGCGGGGGTAATGAGCAGTTCTTC. This encodes CASSKKTSGGNEQFF.

The V call is TRBV7-2, the J call TRBJ2-6, with TRBD2 as a possible D gene (5 bases). Germline V lookup: CDR1 SGHTA, CDR2 FQGNSA. The CDR3 has 16 amino acids. V dropped 0 bases and J dropped 1 base, with 7 bases sitting between them. Written as DNA, the CDR3 is TGTGCCAGCAGCTTAGCGCGGGCATCTGGGGCCAACGTCCTGACTTTC. It specifies CASSLARASGANVLTF.